This T cell receptor (beta chain) originates from a study of shared clonotypes between healthy human individuals (dated by TCRdb to about 2020). Background on the whole study: A few men and two women, aged 18 to 49 years, made up the cohort. Different laboratories and diverse techniques were used to prepare libraries and sequence TCR repertoires, to increase sequencing depth and limit assay-specific biases. To estimate repertoire size and how much clonotypes are shared between individuals, the study performed deep sequencing of blood TCR repertoires from a handful of healthy adults. For each donor, CD4 naive and CD4 memory were each run on three plates, CD8 naive on two plates, and CD8 memory on one plate. Leukapheresis yielded between about 0.9 and 8.9 billion PBMCs per donor.

TCR CDR3 regions were amplified from genomic DNA by multiplex PCR using the deep immunoSEQ assay. Extracted genomic DNA from each cell subset was distributed evenly across all wells of several immunoSEQ 96-well plates, and each plate was treated as a replicate. Each replicate PCR for sorted subsets received around 200 ng genomic DNA, equal to about 30,000 T cell genomes. Purified libraries were measured with a Qubit 3.0 fluorometer, size-checked on a Bioanalyzer 2100, and measured again with the KAPA Library Quantification kit. Every immunoSEQ 96-well plate was sequenced on a dedicated single-read 150-cycle Illumina NextSeq 550 flow cell. The paper's data handling went like this. Because only junctional sequences without quality scores were contained in the immunoSEQ output, filtering matching that applied to full-length reads could not be performed. Sequences were annotated with PyIR, a Python wrapper for IgBLAST v1.9, and V/J genes and CDR3 were assigned using IMGT germline references. Any read was removed if the V/J assignment was weak (E-value above 1e-6), the CDR3 was missing, or the read contained stop codons, out-of-frame junctions, or ambiguous translated residues. V3J clonotypes were defined by identical inferred V gene, J gene, and CDR3 amino acid sequence. The percentage overlap between two repertoires was calculated by dividing the number of shared unique clonotypes by the size of the smaller repertoire. Three approaches were used to assess repertoire richness: RTK rarefaction, the Chao1 estimator, and Recon v2.1 estimates of unobserved clonotypes. OLGA was used to compute generation probabilities for all TCRbeta clonotypes that the gDNA method yielded from four donors. The table comes from immuneACCESS by way of TCRdb, which keeps in-frame sequences with V and J called. Part of the clones is missing from these tables; in studies checked, under half for an unresolved V gene and the rest for unknown reasons. For V, J and clone size, that table is used; D and trimming come from the DNA. The sample data list some 1,400,000 clones, and roughly 97% of these were observed just once. The top ten clonotypes cover over 1% of the sample.

General findings and caveats noted by the study authors: Naive subsets generally had larger estimated clonotype richness than memory subsets. Even with the large sequencing depth, rarefaction of the sorted-subset datasets indicated that sequencing was incomplete. Pairwise subsampling led to the expectation that sequencing depth would affect the degree of clonotype sharing among donors. Sampling was restricted to blood, and TCR repertoires in tissue are likely to differ from TCR repertoires in blood. Sharing across four donors was observed for about 4.8% of naive CD4, 3% to 4% of naive CD8, about 2.5% of memory CD4, and less than 0.45% of memory CD8 clonotypes. Because the study included a small number of donors, the genetic and exposure-history diversity represented was limited. Compared with non-shared clonotypes, clonotypes shared by all four sorted-subset donors had higher generation probabilities.

The donors were healthy, HIV-negative adults who had no recently reported acute infections or vaccinations. All donors were Caucasian adults living in Nashville, Tennessee, USA. CD4+ T cells were enriched by magnetic negative selection; naive cells were then positively selected on CD45RA, and the negative fraction formed the memory subset. Blood was obtained by leukapheresis, after which PBMCs were separated by Ficoll-Histopaque density gradient centrifugation and cryopreserved in liquid nitrogen vapor phase. Purity and quantity of every magnetically sorted T cell population were checked by analytical flow cytometry. Genomic DNA was isolated from every sorted fraction and measured by UV absorbance on a Nanodrop 2000c. Points on this clone: Its specific antigen is unknown. No qualities accompany the bases; no much larger clone lies one base away.

The CDR3 sequence holds 14 residues, the cysteine and phenylalanine included. Only the CDR3 part of the read is kept: 42 bases, read in frame from the first base. The germline V gene (reference sequence) specifies SGHNT as CDR1 and YYREEE as CDR2. The junction carries 10 bases between V and J, which are trimmed by 0 bases and 4 bases respectively. What was sequenced was naive CD4+ T cells sorted from blood. The intended sense of this specimen's cell subset or site label: CD45RA+ positively selected. The sequence was obtained from a young man in good health. The sequence links TRBV5-4 to TRBJ1-2; no confident D gene assignment can be made. The CDR3 region: CASSLARATYGYTF. The DNA sequence is as follows: TGTGCCAGCAGCTTGGCGAGGGCGACCTATGGCTACACCTTC.